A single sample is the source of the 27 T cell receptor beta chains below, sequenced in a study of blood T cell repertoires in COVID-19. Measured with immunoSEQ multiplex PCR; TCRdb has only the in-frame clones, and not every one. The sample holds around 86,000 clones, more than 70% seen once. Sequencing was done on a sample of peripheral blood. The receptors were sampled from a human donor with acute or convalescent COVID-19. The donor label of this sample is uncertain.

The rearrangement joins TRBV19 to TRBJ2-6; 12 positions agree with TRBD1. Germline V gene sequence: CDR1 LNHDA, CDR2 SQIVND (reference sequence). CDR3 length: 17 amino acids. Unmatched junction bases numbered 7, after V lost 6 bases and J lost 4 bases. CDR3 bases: TGTGCCAGTAGCGAGGGACAGGGGGCGCCCGGGGCCAACGTCCTGACTTTC. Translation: CASSEGQGAPGANVLTF.

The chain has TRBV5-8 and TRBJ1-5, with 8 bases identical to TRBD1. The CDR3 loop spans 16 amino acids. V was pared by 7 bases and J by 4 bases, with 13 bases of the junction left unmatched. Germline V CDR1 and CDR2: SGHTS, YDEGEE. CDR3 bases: TGTGCCAGCGGGCCCCGGACAGGGCGGGTGAATCAGCCCCAGCATTTT. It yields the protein CASGPRTGRVNQPQHF.

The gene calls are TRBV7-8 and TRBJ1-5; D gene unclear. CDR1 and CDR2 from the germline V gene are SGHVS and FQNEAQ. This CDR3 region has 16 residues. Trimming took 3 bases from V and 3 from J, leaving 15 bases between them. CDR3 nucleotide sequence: TGTGCCAGCAGCTTGCAGGCCCAGAGTGCCAATCAGCCCCAGCATTTT. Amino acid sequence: CASSLQAQSANQPQHF. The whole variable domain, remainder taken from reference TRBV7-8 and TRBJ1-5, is GAGVSQSPRYKVAKRGQDVALRCDPISGHVSLFWYQQALGQGPEFLTYFQNEAQLDKSGLPSDRFFAERPEGSVSTLKIQRTQQEDSAVYLCASSLQAQSANQPQHFGDGTRLSIL.

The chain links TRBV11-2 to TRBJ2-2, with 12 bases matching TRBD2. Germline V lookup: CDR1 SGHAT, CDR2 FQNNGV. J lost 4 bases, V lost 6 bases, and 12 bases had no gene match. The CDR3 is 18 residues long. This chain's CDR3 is CASRAGLAGGPSTGELFF. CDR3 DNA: TGTGCCAGCAGGGCAGGGCTAGCGGGGGGGCCGAGCACCGGGGAGCTGTTTTTT.

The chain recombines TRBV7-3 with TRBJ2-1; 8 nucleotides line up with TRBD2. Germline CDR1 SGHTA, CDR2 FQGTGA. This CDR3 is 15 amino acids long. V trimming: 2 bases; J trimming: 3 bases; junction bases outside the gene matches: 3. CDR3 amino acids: CASSLGTSLYNEQFF. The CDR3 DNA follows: TGTGCCAGCAGCTTAGGGACTAGTCTCTACAATGAGCAGTTCTTC.

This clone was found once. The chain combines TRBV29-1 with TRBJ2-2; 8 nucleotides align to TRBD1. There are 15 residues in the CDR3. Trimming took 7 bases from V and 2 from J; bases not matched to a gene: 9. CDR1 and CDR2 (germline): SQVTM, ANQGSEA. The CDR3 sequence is CSATKDRVNTGELFF. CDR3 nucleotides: TGCAGCGCTACCAAGGACAGGGTTAACACCGGGGAGCTGTTTTTT.

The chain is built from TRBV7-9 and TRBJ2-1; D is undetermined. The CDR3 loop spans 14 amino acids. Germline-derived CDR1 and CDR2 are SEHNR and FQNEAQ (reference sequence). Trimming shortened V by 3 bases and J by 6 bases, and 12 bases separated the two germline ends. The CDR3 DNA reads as TGTGCCAGCAGCTTCTGGCTAGGTGGCAATGAGCAGTTCTTC. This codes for CASSFWLGGNEQFF.

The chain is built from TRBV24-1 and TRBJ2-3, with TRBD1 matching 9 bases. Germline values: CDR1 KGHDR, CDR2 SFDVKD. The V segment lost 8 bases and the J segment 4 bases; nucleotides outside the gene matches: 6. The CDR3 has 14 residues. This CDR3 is CATKDRGGPDTQYF. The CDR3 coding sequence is TGTGCCACCAAGGACAGGGGTGGTCCAGATACGCAGTATTTT.

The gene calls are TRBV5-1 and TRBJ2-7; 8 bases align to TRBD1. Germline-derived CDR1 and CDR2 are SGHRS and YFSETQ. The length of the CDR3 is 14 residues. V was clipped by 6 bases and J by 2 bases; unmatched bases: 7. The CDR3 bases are TGCGCCAGCACTCGGGCAGGGGGCCCCTACGAGCAGTACTTC. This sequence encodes CASTRAGGPYEQYF.

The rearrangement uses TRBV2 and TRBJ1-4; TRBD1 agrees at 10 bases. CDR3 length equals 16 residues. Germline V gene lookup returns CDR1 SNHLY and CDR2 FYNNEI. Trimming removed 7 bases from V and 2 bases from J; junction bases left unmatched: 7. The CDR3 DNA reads TGTGCCAGCACCAGGACAGGGGGTGTCACTAATGAAAAACTGTTTTTT. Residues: CASTRTGGVTNEKLFF.

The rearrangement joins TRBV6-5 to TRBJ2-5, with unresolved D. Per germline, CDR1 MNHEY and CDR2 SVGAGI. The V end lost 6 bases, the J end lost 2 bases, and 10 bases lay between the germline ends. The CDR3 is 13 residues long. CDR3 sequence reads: CASRAGLQETQYF. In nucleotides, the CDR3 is TGTGCCAGCAGGGCCGGGTTGCAAGAGACCCAGTACTTC.

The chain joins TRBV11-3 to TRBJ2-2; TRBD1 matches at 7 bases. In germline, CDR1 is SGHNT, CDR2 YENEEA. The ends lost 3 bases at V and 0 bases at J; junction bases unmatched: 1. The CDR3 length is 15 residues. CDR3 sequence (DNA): TGTGCCAGCAGCTTTGGACAGGCGAACACCGGGGAGCTGTTTTTT. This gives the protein CASSFGQANTGELFF.

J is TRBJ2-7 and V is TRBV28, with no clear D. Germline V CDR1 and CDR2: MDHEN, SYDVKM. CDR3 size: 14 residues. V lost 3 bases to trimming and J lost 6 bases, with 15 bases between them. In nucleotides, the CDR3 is TGTGCCAGCAGTTTCGGTGGTGCCCTGATCGAGCAGTACTTC. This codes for CASSFGGALIEQYF.

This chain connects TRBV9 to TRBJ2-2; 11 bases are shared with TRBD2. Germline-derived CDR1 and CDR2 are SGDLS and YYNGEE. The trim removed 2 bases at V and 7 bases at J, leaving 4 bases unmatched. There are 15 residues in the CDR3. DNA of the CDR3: TGTGCCAGCAGCGTGACTAGCGGGGAGGTCGGGGAGCTGTTTTTT. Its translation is CASSVTSGEVGELFF.

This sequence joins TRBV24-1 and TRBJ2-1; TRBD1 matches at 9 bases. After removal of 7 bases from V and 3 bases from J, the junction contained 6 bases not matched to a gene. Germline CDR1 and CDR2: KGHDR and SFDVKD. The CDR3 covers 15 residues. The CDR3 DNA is TGTGCCACCAGCCTTAGACAGGGGGACTACAATGAGCAGTTCTTC. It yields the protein CATSLRQGDYNEQFF.

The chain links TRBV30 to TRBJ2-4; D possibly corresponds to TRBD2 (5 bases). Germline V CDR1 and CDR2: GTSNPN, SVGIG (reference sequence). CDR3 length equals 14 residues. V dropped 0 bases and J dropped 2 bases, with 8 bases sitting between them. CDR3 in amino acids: CAWSVGNTKNIQYF. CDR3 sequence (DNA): TGTGCCTGGAGTGTCGGGAATACCAAAAACATTCAGTACTTC.

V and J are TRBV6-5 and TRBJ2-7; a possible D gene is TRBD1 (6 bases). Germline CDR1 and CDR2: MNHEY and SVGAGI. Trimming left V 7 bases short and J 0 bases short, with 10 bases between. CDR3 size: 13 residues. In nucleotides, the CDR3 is TGTGCCAGCAATGGGGACACCTCCTACGAGCAGTACTTC. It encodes CASNGDTSYEQYF.

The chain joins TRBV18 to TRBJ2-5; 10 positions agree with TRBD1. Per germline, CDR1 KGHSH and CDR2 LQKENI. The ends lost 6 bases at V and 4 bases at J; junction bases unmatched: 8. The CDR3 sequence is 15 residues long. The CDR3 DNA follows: TGTGCCAGCTCTACTAGACAGGGGGCCTTAGAGACCCAGTACTTC. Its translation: CASSTRQGALETQYF. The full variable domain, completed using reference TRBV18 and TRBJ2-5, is NAGVMQNPRHLVRRRGQEARLRCSPMKGHSHVYWYRQLPEEGLKFMVYLQKENIIDESGMPKERFSAEFPKEGPSILRIQQVVRGDSAAYFCASSTRQGALETQYFGPGTRLLVL.

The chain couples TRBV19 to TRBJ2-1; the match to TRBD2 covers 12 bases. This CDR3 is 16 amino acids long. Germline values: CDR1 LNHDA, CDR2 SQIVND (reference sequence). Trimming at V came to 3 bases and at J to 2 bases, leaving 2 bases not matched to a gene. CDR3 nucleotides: TGTGCCAGTAGTATGGCTAGCGGGGGGGCCTACAATGAGCAGTTCTTC. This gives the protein CASSMASGGAYNEQFF.

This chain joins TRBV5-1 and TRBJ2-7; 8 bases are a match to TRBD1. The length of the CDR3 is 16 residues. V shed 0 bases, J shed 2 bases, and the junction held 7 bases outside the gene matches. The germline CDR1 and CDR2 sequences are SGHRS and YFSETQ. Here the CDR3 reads CASSLDPQQGAYEQYF. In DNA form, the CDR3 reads TGCGCCAGCAGCTTGGACCCCCAACAGGGGGCCTACGAGCAGTACTTC.

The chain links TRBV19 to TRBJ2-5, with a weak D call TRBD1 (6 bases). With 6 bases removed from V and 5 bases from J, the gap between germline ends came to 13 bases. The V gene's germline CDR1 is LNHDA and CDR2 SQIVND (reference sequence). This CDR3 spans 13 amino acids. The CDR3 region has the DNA TGTGCCAGTAGGAAGGGGGTGGTCGAGACCCAGTACTTC. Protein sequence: CASRKGVVETQYF.

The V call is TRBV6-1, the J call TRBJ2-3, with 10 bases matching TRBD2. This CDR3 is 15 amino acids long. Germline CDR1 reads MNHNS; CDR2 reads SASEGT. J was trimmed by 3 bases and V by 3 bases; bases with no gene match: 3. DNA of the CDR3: TGTGCCAGCAGTGAGCCAGCGGGGGGGACAGATACGCAGTATTTT. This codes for CASSEPAGGTDTQYF.

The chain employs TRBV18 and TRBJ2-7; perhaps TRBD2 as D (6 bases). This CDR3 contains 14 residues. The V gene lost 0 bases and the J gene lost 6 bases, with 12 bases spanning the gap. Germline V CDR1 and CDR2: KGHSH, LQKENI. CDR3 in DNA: TGTGCCAGCTCACCACCAGGCGGGAACGGCGAGCAGTACTTC. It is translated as CASSPPGGNGEQYF. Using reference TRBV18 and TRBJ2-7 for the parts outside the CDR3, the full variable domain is NAGVMQNPRHLVRRRGQEARLRCSPMKGHSHVYWYRQLPEEGLKFMVYLQKENIIDESGMPKERFSAEFPKEGPSILRIQQVVRGDSAAYFCASSPPGGNGEQYFGPGTRLTVT.

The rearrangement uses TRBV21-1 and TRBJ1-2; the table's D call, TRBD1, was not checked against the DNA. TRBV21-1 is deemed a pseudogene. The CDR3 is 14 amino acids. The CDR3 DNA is TGTGCCAGCAGCAAAGTGGGCAGTCCTTATGGCTACACCTTC. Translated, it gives CASSKVGSPYGYTF.

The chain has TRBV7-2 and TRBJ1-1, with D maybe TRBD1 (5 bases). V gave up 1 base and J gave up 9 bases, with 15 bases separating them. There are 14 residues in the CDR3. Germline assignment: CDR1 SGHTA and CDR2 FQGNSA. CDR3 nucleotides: TGTGCCAGCAGCTTAGATTTGTCGGGGGGGAAAGCTTTCTTT. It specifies CASSLDLSGGKAFF.

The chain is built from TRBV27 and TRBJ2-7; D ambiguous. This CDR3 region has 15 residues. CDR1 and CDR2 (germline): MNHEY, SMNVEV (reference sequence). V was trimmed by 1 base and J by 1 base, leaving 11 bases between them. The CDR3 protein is CASSLYMRESYEQYF. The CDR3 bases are TGTGCCAGCAGTTTATATATGAGAGAATCCTACGAGCAGTACTTC.

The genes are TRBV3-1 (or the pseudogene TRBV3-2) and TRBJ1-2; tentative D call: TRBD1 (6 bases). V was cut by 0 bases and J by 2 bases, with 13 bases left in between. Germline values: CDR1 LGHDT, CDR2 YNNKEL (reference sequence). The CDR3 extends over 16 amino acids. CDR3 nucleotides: TGTGCCAGCAGCCAAGAGTGGCAGGGGCGCAACTATGGCTACACCTTC. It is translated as CASSQEWQGRNYGYTF.